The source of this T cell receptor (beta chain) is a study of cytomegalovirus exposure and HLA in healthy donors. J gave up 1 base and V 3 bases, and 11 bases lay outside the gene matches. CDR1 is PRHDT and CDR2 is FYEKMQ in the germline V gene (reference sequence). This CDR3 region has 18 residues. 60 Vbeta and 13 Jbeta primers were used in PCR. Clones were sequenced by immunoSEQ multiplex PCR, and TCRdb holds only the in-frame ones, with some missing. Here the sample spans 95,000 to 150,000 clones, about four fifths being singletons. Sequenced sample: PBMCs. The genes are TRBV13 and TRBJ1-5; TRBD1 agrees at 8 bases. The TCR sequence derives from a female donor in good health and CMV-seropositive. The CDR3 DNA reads TGTGCCAGCAGCTTCACCGGACAGGGACCTATCAGCAATCAGCCCCAGCATTTT. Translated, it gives CASSFTGQGPISNQPQHF.